This is a list of T cell receptor beta chains from one sample in a study of response to subunit inactivated influenza vaccine. TCRdb reanalysed the RT-PCR reads using MiXCR and keeps one entry per CDR3 protein. The data contain 650,000 to 800,000 distinct CDR3 sequences, approximately 14% of them seen just once; the ten biggest clones take up 6% to 8%. This sample comprised PBMCs from blood, obtained approximately 15 days before vaccination. Every receptor here comes from a middle-aged man who received an inactivated influenza vaccine. CDR3s include the opening cysteine and the closing phenylalanine or tryptophan. Fields, in order: J gene, V gene, D gene, clone size, CDR3 protein, CDR3 DNA. The D gene is left open where the match is weak. Clone sizes are given selectively: once, few, many, or a class where the clone is expanded.

TRBJ2-3 TRBV12-3/TRBV12-4 NA few CASSIDTTRTDTQYF TGTGCCAGCAGTATAGACACGACGCGCACAGATACGCAGTATTTT
TRBJ2-1 TRBV28 NA many CASSSQATPHNEQFF TGTGCCAGCAGTTCACAGGCTACTCCCCACAATGAGCAGTTCTTC
TRBJ2-5 TRBV20-1 TRBD1 NA CSARGTGPAWETQYF TGCAGTGCTAGGGGGACAGGTCCCGCGTGGGAGACCCAGTACTTC
TRBJ2-3 TRBV5-5 TRBD2 NA CASSFAGVSTDTQYF TGTGCCAGCAGCTTCGCGGGAGTGAGCACAGATACGCAGTATTTT
TRBJ2-3 TRBV29-1 NA NA CSVEVSQYPRQYF TGCAGCGTTGAAGTTTCTCAATACCCGAGGCAGTATTTT
TRBJ2-3 TRBV20-1 NA few CSAKRGAVTDTQYF TGCAGTGCGAAAAGGGGGGCCGTCACAGATACGCAGTATTTT
TRBJ2-2 TRBV6-2/TRBV6-3 TRBD1 NA CASSGGVNTGELFF TGTGCCAGCTCAGGGGGCGTCAACACCGGGGAGCTGTTTTTT
TRBJ2-3 TRBV6-2/TRBV6-3 TRBD1 NA CASSFSGTGADTQYF TGTGCCAGCAGCTTTTCCGGGACAGGGGCAGATACGCAGTATTTT
TRBJ1-3 TRBV5-5 NA many CASSLVSDGNTIYF TGTGCCAGCAGCTTAGTTTCCGATGGAAACACCATATATTTT
TRBJ2-7 TRBV28 NA NA CATGGGLYEQYF TGTGCCACCGGTGGGGGTCTTTACGAGCAGTACTTC